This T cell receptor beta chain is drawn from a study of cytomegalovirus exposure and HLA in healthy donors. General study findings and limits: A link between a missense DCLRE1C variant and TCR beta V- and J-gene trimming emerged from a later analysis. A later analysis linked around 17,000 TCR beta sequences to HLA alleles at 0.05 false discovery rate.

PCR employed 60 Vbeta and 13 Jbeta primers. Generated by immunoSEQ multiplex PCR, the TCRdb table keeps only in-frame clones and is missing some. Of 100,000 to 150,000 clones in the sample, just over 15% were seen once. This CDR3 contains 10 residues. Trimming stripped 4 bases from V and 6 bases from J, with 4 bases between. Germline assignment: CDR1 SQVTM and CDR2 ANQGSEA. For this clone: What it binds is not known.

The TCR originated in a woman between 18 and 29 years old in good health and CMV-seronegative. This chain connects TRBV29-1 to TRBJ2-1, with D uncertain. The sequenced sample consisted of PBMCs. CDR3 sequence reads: CSVALNEQFF. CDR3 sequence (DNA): TGCAGCGTTGCCCTCAATGAGCAGTTCTTC.